Listed below are T cell receptor beta chains from one sample, sequenced in a study of technical replicates of blood from several donors. TCRdb's copy holds only in-frame clones and misses some; the assay was immunoSEQ multiplex PCR. The sample includes under 95,000 clones, roughly 90% of them seen just once. The sequenced material came from T cells isolated from PBMCs. These receptors all stem from a human donor in good health. CDR3s include the opening cysteine and the closing phenylalanine or tryptophan. D genes are given only for firm matches.

cdr3_aa	v_call	j_call	d_call
CSVGQGSEQYF	TRBV29-1	TRBJ2-7	NA
CASTQREKVGDTQYF	TRBV27	TRBJ2-3	TRBD2
CASSAGSRDTYGYTF	TRBV9	TRBJ1-2	NA
CASSEGTGYEQYF	TRBV2	TRBJ2-7	TRBD1
CASSPGQINEQFF	TRBV7-3	TRBJ2-1	TRBD1
CASSLAGTDQPQHF	TRBV9	TRBJ1-5	TRBD1
CASSPNTDTQYF	TRBV11-2	TRBJ2-3	NA
CASSIMGGETQYF	TRBV19	TRBJ2-5	NA
CASAISPGGPARVETQYF	TRBV12-5	TRBJ2-5	NA
CASSHDEGQGGTEAFF	TRBV4-1	TRBJ1-1	NA
CAWSVSPRREQYF	TRBV30	TRBJ2-7	NA
CASSNRMGLSYEQYF	TRBV21-1	TRBJ2-7	NA
CASSFYRGTYNEQFF	TRBV5-6	TRBJ2-1	TRBD1
CASGRDQYTGELFF	TRBV6-5	TRBJ2-2	TRBD2
CAWSDSWTQYF	TRBV30	TRBJ2-5	NA
CASPPGPASGNTIYF	TRBV21-1	TRBJ1-3	NA
CASSLRAGQGLAQPQHF	TRBV7-6	TRBJ1-5	NA
CASSLWDRGQETQYF	TRBV28	TRBJ2-5	TRBD1
CASGPLSRQGGYEQYF	TRBV27	TRBJ2-7	NA
CAISLTDRNYGYTF	TRBV10-3	TRBJ1-2	NA
CASSLEGTASRGYTF	TRBV7-8	TRBJ1-2	TRBD1
CASSFKRDQPQHF	TRBV28	TRBJ1-5	NA
CASRRWEGTGELFF	TRBV27	TRBJ2-2	TRBD2